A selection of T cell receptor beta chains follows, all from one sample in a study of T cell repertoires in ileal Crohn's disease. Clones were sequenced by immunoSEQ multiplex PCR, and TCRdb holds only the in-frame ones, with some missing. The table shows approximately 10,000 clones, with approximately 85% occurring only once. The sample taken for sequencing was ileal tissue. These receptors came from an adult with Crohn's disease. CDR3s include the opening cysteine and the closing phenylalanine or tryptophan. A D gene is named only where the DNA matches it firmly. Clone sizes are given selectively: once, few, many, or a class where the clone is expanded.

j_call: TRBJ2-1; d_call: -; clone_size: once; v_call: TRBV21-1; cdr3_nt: TGTGCCAGCAGCCCCTGGGGCGGGGGGCCCTACAATGAGCAGTTCTTC; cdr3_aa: CASSPWGGGPYNEQFF
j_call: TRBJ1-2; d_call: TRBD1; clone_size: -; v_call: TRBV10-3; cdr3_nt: TGTGCCATCGCTCGATATACAGGGGCCCATGGCTACACCTTC; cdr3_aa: CAIARYTGAHGYTF
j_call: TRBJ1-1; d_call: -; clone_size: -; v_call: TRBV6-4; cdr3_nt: TGTGCCAGCAGTGCTAGCGCAGACGCGTCTGAAGCTTTCTTT; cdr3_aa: CASSASADASEAFF
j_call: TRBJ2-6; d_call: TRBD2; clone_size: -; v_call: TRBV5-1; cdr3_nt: TGCGCCAGCAGCTTGAGCGGGAGCTCTGGGGCCAACGTCCTGACTTTC; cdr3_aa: CASSLSGSSGANVLTF
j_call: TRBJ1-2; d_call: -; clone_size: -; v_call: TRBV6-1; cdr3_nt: TGTGCCAGTTACGGGACTCGATCGTCCAACTATGGCTACACCTTC; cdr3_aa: CASYGTRSSNYGYTF
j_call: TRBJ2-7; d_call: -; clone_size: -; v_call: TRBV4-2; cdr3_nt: TGTGCCAGCAGCCTCCGGACAGACCGAGGGAAGCAGTACTTC; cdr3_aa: CASSLRTDRGKQYF
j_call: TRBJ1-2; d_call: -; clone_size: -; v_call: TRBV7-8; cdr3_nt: TGTGCCAGCAGCTTAACAGGGCACGGCTACACCTTC; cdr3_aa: CASSLTGHGYTF
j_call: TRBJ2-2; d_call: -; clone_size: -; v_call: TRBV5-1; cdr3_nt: TGCGCCAGCAGCTTGAGTACCTACGCTAACACCGGGGAGCTGTTTTTT; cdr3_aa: CASSLSTYANTGELFF
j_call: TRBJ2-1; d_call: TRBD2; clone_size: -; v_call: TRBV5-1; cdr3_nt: TGCGCCAGCAGCTCCGGCGGGGGGGCTTACAATGAGCAGTTCTTC; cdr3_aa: CASSSGGGAYNEQFF
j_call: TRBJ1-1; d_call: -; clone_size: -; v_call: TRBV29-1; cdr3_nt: TGCAGCGTTGTGGGGGCGCGGTGGAACACTGAAGCTTTCTTT; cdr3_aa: CSVVGARWNTEAFF
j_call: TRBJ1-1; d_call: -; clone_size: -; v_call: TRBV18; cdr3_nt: TGTGCCAGCTCTATAAATATGAACAGGGACACTAAAGCTTTCTTT; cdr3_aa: CASSINMNRDTKAFF
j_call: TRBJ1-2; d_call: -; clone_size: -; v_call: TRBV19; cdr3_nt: TGTGCCAGTAGTATCAGCAGGGGCGGTGGCTACACCTTC; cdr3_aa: CASSISRGGGYTF
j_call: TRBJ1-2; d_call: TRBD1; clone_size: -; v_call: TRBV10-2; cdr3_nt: TGCGCCAGCAGTGAGTCGATCCGACAGGGGGGCTATGGCTACACCTTC; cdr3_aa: CASSESIRQGGYGYTF
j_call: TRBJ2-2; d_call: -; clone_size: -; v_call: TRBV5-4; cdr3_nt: TGTGCCAGCAGCTTAAGGGGGGGCCTAAACACCGGGGAGCTGTTTTTT; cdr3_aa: CASSLRGGLNTGELFF
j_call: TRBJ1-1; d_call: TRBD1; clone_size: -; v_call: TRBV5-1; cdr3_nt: TGCGCCAGCAGGTGGATTACAGGGGACGCTGAAGCTTTCTTT; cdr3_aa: CASRWITGDAEAFF
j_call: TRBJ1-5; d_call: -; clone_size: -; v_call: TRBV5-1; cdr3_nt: TGCGCCAGCAGCGAGGGGGTGAACAATCAGCCCCAGCATTTT; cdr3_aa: CASSEGVNNQPQHF
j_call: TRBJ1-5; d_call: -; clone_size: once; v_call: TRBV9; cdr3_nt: TGTGCCTCCGGGGGGCCGACTTTAGGGCCCCAGCATTTT; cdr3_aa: CASGGPTLGPQHF
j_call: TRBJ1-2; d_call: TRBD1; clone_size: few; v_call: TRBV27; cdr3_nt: TGTGCCAGCAGAACCGGGACAGGGCCTTCTGGCTACACCTTC; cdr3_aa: CASRTGTGPSGYTF
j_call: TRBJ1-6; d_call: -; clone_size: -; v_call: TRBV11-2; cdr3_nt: TGTGCCAGCAGCTTTGCAAGAAACTATAATAATTCACCCCTCCACTTT; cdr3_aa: CASSFARNYNNSPLHF
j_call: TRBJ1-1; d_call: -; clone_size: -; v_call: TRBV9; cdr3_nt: TGTGCCAGCAGCGTAGGTGTCGACACTGAAGCTTTCTTT; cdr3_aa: CASSVGVDTEAFF
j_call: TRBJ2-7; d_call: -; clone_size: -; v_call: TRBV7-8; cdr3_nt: TGTGCCAGCATGTATGTGGTACTGGGGCTTTCTGGATACGAGCAGTACTTC; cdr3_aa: CASMYVVLGLSGYEQYF
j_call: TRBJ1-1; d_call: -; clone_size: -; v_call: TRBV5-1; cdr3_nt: TGCGCCAGCTGTTACAGCATCGGGGGGACTGAAGCTTTCTTT; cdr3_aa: CASCYSIGGTEAFF
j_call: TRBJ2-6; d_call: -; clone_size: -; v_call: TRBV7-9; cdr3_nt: TGTGCCAGTACACGTTCCTCTGGGGCCAACGTCCTGACTTTC; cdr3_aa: CASTRSSGANVLTF
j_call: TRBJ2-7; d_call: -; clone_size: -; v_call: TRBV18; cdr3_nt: TGTGCCAGCTCATCGACAGGAGATTCCTACGAGCAGTACTTC; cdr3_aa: CASSSTGDSYEQYF
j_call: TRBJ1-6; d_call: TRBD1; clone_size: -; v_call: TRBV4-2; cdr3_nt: TGTGCCAGCAGCCAAGAACAGGGGCACAATTCACCCCTCCACTTT; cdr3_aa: CASSQEQGHNSPLHF
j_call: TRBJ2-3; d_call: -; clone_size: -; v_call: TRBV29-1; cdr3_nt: TGCAGCGTTGAAGATCGACTAGTTGGGCAAACAGATACGCAGTATTTT; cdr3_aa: CSVEDRLVGQTDTQYF
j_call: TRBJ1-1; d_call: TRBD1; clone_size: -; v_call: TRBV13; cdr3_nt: TGTGCCAGCAGCCACACAGGGGCGCCCACTGAAGCTTTCTTT; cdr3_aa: CASSHTGAPTEAFF
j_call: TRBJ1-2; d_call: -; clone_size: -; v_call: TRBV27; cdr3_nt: TGTGCCAGCAGTTTATTCGGGGGGCAAGGCTACACCTTC; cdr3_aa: CASSLFGGQGYTF
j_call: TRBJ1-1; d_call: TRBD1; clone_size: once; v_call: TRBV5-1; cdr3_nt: TGCGCCAGCAGCTCACAGGGGGTAGACACTGAAGCTTTCTTT; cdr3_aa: CASSSQGVDTEAFF